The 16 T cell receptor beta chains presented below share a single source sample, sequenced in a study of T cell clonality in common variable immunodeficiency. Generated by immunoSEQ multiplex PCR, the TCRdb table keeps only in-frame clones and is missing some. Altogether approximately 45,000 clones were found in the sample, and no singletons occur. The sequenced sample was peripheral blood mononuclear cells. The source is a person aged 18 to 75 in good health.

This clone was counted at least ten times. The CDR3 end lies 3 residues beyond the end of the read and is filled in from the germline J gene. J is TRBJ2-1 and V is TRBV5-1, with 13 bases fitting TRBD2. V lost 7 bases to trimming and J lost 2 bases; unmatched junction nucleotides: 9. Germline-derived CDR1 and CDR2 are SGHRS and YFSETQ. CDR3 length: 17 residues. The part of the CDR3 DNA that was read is TGCGCCAGCGCTAAGACTAGCGGGAGGATCACCTACAATGAG. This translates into CASAKTSGRITYNE. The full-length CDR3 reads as CASAKTSGRITYNEQFF. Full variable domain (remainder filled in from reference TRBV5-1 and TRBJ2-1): KAGVTQTPRYLIKTRGQQVTLSCSPISGHRSVSWYQQTPGQGLQFLFEYFSETQRNKGNFPGRFSGRQFSNSRSEMNVSTLELGDSALYLCASAKTSGRITYNEQFFGPGTRLTVL.

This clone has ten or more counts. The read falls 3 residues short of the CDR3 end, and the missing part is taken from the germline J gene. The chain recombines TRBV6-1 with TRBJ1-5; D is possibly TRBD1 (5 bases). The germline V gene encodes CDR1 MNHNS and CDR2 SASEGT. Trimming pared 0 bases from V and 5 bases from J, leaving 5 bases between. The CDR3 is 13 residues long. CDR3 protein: CASSEARDQPQHF. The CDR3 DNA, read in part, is TGTGCCAGCAGTGAAGCCAGGGATCAGCCC.

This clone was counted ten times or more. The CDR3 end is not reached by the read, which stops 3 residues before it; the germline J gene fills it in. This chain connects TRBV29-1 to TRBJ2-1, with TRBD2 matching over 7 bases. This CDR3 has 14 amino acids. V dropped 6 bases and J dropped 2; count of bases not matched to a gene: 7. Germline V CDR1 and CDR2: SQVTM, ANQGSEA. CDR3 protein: CSVYLAEAYNEQFF. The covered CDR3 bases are TGCAGCGTATATCTAGCGGAAGCCTACAATGAG.

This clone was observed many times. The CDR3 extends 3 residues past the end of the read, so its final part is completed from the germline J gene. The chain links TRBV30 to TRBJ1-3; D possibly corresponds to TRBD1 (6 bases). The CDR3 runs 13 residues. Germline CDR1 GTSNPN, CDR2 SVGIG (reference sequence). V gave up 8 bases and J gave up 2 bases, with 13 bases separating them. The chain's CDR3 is CAGGTSTGNTIYF. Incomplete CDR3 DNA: TGTGCCGGCGGGACATCCACTGGAAACACC.

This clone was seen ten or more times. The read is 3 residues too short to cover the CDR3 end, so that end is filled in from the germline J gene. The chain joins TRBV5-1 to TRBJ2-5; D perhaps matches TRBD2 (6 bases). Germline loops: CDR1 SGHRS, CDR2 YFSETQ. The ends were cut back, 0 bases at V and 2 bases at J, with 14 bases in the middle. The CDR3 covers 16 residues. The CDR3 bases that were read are TGCGCCAGCAGCTTGGGGCGGGGCAGGGCTCAAGAGACC. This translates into CASSLGRGRAQET. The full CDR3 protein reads CASSLGRGRAQETQYF.

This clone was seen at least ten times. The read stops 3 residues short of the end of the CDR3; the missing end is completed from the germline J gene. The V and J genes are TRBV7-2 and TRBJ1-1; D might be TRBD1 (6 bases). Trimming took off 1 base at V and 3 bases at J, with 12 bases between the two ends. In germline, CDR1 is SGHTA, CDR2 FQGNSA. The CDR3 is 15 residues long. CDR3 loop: CASSLVQGSYTEAFF. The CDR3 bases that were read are TGTGCCAGCAGCTTAGTACAGGGATCATACACTGAA.

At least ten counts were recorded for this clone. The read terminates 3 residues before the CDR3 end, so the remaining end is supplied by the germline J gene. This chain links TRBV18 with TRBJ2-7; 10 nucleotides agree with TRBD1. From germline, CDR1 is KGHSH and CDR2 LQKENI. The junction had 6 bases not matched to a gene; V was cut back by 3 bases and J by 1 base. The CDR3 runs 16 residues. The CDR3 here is CASSPTPGQGSYEQYF. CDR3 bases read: TGTGCCAGCTCACCTACGCCGGGACAGGGGTCCTACGAG.

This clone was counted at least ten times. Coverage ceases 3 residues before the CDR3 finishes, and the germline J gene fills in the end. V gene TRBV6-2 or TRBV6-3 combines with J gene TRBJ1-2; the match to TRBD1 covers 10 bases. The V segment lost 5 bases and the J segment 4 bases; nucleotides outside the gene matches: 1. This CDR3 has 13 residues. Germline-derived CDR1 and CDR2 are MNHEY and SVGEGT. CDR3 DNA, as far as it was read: TGTGCCAGCAGTCGGACAGGGGGCTATGGC. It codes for CASSRTGGYG. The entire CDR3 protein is CASSRTGGYGYTF.

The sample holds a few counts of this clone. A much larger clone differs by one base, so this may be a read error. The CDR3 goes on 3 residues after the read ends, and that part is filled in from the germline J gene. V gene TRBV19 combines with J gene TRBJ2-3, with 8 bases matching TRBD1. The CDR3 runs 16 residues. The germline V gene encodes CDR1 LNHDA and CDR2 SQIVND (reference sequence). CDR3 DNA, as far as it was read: TGTGCCAGTAGTATTGGCGGACAGGGTCCGGGAGAGACG. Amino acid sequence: CASSIGGQGPGET. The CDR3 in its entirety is CASSIGGQGPGETQYF. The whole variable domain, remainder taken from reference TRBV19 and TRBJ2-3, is DGGITQSPKYLFRKEGQNVTLSCEQNLNHDAMYWYRQDPGQGLRLIYYSQIVNDFQKGDIAEGYSVSREKKESFPLTVTSAQKNPTAFYLCASSIGGQGPGETQYFGPGTRLTVL.

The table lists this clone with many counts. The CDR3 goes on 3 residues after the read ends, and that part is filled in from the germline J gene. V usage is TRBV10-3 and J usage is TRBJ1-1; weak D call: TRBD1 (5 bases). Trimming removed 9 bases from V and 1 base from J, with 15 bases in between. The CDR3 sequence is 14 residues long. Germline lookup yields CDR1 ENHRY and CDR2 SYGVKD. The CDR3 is CAILDTVENTEAFF. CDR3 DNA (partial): TGTGCCATACTGGACACCGTCGAGAACACTGAA.

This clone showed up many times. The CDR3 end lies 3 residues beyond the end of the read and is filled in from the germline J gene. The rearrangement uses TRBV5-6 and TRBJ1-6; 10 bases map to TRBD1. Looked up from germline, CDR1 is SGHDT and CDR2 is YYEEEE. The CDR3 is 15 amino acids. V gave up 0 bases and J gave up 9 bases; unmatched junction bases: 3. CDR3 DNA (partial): TGTGCCAGCAGCTTGGGGGACAGGGGCTTTTCACCC. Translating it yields CASSLGDRGFSP. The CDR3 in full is CASSLGDRGFSPLHF. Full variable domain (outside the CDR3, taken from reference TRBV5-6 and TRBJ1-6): DAGVTQSPTHLIKTRGQQVTLRCSPKSGHDTVSWYQQALGQGPQFIFQYYEEEERQRGNFPDRFSGHQFPNYSSELNVNALLLGDSALYLCASSLGDRGFSPLHFGNGTRLTVT.

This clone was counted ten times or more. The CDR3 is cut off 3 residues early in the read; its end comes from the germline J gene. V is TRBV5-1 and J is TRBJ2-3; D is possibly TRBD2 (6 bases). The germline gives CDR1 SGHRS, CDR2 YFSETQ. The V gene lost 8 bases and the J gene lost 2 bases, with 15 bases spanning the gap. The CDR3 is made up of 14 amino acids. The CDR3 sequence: CASELATNTDTQYF. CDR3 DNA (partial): TGCGCCAGTGAGCTAGCGACTAACACAGATACG.

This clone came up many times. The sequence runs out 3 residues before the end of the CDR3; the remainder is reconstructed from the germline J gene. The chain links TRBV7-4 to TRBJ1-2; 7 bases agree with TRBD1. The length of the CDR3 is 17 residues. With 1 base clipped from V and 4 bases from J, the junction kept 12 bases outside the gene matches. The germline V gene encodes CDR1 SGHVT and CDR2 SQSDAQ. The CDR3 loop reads CASSLERGRGHCYGYTF. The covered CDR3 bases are TGTGCCAGCAGCTTAGAACGGGGGAGGGGGCATTGCTATGGC.

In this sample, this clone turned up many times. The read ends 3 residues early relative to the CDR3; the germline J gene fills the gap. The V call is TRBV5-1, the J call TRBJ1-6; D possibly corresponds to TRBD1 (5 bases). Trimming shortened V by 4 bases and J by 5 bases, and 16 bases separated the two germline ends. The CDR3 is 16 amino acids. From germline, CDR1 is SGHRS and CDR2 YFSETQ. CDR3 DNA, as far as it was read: TGCGCCAGCAGCCCGGGTGACGGGGGGAATAATTCACCC. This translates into CASSPGDGGNNSP. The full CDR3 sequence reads CASSPGDGGNNSPLHF. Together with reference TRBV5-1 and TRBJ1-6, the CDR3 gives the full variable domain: KAGVTQTPRYLIKTRGQQVTLSCSPISGHRSVSWYQQTPGQGLQFLFEYFSETQRNKGNFPGRFSGRQFSNSRSEMNVSTLELGDSALYLCASSPGDGGNNSPLHFGNGTRLTVT.

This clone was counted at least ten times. Partial CDR3 DNA: TGTGCCAGCAGCCGAGAGCATAGCAATCAGCCC. As protein: CASSREHSNQP. The CDR3 as a whole reads CASSREHSNQPQHF. The chain combines TRBV2 with TRBJ1-5; D uncertain. The read terminates 3 residues before the CDR3 end, so the remaining end is supplied by the germline J gene. The germline gives CDR1 SNHLY, CDR2 FYNNEI. This CDR3 spans 14 amino acids. V was shortened by 6 bases and J by 0 bases, with 9 bases between the two germline ends. The full variable domain, completed using reference TRBV2 and TRBJ1-5, is EPEVTQTPSHQVTQMGQEVILRCVPISNHLYFYWYRQILGQKVEFLVSFYNNEISEKSEIFDDQFSVERPDGSNFTLKIRSTKLEDSAMYFCASSREHSNQPQHFGDGTRLSIL.

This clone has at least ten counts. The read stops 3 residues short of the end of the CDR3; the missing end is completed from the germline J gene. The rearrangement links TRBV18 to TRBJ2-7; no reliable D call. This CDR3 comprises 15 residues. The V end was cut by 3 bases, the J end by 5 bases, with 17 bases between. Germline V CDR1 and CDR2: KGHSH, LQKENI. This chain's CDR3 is CASSPEAPKGNEQYF. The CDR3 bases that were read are TGTGCCAGCTCACCCGAGGCCCCGAAAGGCAACGAG.